These 2 T cell receptor beta chains came from one sample sequenced in a study of blood T cell repertoires in COVID-19. The data were produced by immunoSEQ multiplex PCR, yet TCRdb's version contains in-frame clones alone and is incomplete. This repertoire shows about 190,000 clones, under 80% found once; its top ten account for approximately 13%. Material: peripheral blood. These receptors were collected from a man aged 45-60 years who had recovered from COVID-19.

The rearrangement joins TRBV18 to TRBJ1-1; no reliable D call. CDR1 and CDR2 from the germline V gene are KGHSH and LQKENI. V shed 2 bases and J shed 2 bases, with 9 bases lying between them. This CDR3 contains 14 residues. CDR3 sequence: CASSPFQKNTEAFF. CDR3 in DNA: TGTGCCAGCTCACCATTCCAAAAAAACACTGAAGCTTTCTTT.

This clone is a singleton in its sample. The chain is built from TRBV12-3 or TRBV12-4 and TRBJ1-1; 10 positions match TRBD1. The CDR3 consists of 13 residues. J lost 4 bases, V lost 11 bases, and 7 bases had no gene match. The chain's CDR3 is CADEDRGATEAFF. The DNA for the CDR3 is TGTGCCGACGAGGACAGGGGGGCCACTGAAGCTTTCTTT.